This T cell receptor (beta chain) appears in the sequencing data of a study of T-cell memory formation after mild COVID-19. The wider study: TCR clusters showed largely donor specificity.

Study results and limitations: The main location of contracting CD4+ clones was CM and EM, and that of contracting CD8+ clones was EMRA. Clones that contracted from day 15 to 85 had balanced CD4/CD8; later expanders were CD4+ biased.

Constant-segment primers served in 5'RACE that generated TCR alpha and TCR beta cDNA libraries bearing sample barcodes and UMIs. From the 5' RACE reads, TCRdb called clonotypes with MiXCR, one entry per CDR3 protein. The sample contains under 300,000 distinct CDR3 sequences, approximately 8% of which appear only once. Comment on this clonotype: Its target is unknown.

Per germline, CDR1 MNHEY and CDR2 SVGEGT. Trimming removed 3 bases at V and 7 bases at J, with 19 bases between. There are 15 residues in the CDR3. The sequence was collected from a man younger than 35 who had mild COVID-19 (a few samples of this study predate the infection). Cell type and time point are not known. This chain links TRBV6-2 or TRBV6-3 with TRBJ2-7; D ambiguous. The sample consisted of PBMCs or a T cell subset sorted from them (not recorded which). The CDR3 DNA follows: TGTGCCAGCAGTTATTCAGGCCCCCCTTTGAGGGAGCAGTACGTC. Translated, it gives CASSYSGPPLREQYV.